This is a list of T cell receptor beta chains from one sample in a study of beta chain features in type 1 diabetes. Profiling relied on immunoSEQ multiplex PCR, and the TCRdb table lists in-frame clones only, not all of them. The sample records 37,000 or so clones, over 45% being singletons. Sequenced material: central memory CD4+ T cells from blood. These receptors originate from a woman aged 18-30 years in good health. CDR3s include the opening cysteine and the closing phenylalanine or tryptophan. The D gene is left open where the match is weak. Clone size, where shown, is once, few, many, or a class for clones that have expanded.

D gene	clone size	CDR3 length	V gene	J gene	CDR3 DNA	CDR3 protein
TRBD1	.	15	TRBV5-1	TRBJ1-6	TGCGCCAGCAGCCCCACGACAGGGGGCACTTCACCCCTCCACTTT	CASSPTTGGTSPLHF
.	.	15	TRBV11-2	TRBJ1-1	TGTGCCAGCAGCTTAGATGCCGGGGGGGGCACTGAAGCTTTCTTT	CASSLDAGGGTEAFF
TRBD2	.	14	TRBV10-3	TRBJ2-7	TGTGCCATCAGCCGGACTAGCGGGAGCCACGAGCAGTACTTC	CAISRTSGSHEQYF
.	.	11	TRBV13	TRBJ1-1	TGTGCCAGCTCTAACAGGGCTGAAGCTTTCTTT	CASSNRAEAFF
.	.	11	TRBV6-1	TRBJ1-1	TGTGCCAGCAGCTCCATGGCAGAAGCTTTCTTT	CASSSMAEAFF
TRBD2	.	17	TRBV18	TRBJ2-3	TGTGCCAGCTCACCAAAAGAGGACGGCGGGAGGGCAGATACGCAGTATTTT	CASSPKEDGGRADTQYF
TRBD2	few	15	TRBV19	TRBJ2-2	TGTGCCAGTAGTATTAGCGGGAGGGCCACCGGGGAGCTGTTTTTT	CASSISGRATGELFF
.	.	13	TRBV6-6	TRBJ2-2	TGTGCCAGCAGTTACGGTAGTGCCGGGGAGCTGTTTTTT	CASSYGSAGELFF
TRBD1	.	16	TRBV5-6	TRBJ2-2	TGTGCCAGCAGTTATACAGGGACAGCGAGCCCCGGGGAGCTGTTTTTT	CASSYTGTASPGELFF
.	few	15	TRBV7-2	TRBJ2-1	TGTGCCAGCAGCTTAGAAAGGGGTCGAAAGGGTGAGCAGTTCTTC	CASSLERGRKGEQFF
TRBD1	.	13	TRBV29-1	TRBJ2-7	TGCAGCGTAAACCGACAGGGGTTCTACGAGCAGTACTTC	CSVNRQGFYEQYF
.	.	14	TRBV7-2	TRBJ2-2	TGTGCCAGCAGCTTAGTCACTACCACCGGGGAGCTGTTTTTT	CASSLVTTTGELFF
.	.	15	TRBV19	TRBJ2-2	TGTGCCAGTAGTATTGAACAGGGTTCCACCGGGGAGCTGTTTTTT	CASSIEQGSTGELFF
TRBD1	.	14	TRBV6-5	TRBJ2-7	TGTGCCAGCAGGGAACAGGGGTCCTCCTACGAGCAGTACTTC	CASREQGSSYEQYF
.	few	13	TRBV6-1	TRBJ2-2	TGTGCCAGCAGTGAGATACAGGACGGGGAGCTGTTTTTT	CASSEIQDGELFF
.	.	15	TRBV6-6	TRBJ1-2	TGTGCCAGCAGTAACCTCGGGGGGTCCACCTATGGCTACACCTTC	CASSNLGGSTYGYTF